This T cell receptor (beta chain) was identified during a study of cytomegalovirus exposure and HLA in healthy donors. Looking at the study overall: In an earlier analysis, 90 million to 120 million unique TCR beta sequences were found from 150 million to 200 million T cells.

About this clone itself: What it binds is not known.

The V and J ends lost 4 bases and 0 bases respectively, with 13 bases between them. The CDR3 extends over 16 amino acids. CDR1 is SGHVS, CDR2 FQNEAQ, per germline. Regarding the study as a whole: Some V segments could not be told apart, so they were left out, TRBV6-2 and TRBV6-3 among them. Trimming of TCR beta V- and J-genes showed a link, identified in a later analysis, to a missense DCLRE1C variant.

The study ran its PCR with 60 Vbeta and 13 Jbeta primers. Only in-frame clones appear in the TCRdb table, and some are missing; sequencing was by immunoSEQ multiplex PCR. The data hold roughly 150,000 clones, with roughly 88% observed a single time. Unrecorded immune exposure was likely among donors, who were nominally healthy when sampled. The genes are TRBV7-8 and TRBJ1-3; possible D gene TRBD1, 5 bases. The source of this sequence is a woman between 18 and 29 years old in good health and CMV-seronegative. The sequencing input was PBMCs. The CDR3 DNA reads TGTGCCAGCAGCTCCCTCGGGGGATACTCTGGAAACACCATATATTTT. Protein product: CASSSLGGYSGNTIYF.